A single sample gave rise to the 12 T cell receptor beta chains below, sequenced in a study of graft-versus-host responses after intestinal transplantation. Libraries were prepared by immunoSEQ multiplex PCR; TCRdb keeps only in-frame clonotypes and omits some of them. The table shows about 85,000 clones, with approximately 90% occurring only once. These receptors have no known antigen. The source material was unstimulated CD8+ T cells sorted from spleen or lymph node cells, sampled before transplant. Receptor source: a human donor who was the organ donor for an intestinal transplant.

This rearrangement joins TRBV4-1 to TRBJ2-7, with D possibly being TRBD2 (7 bases). The germline V and J ends were trimmed by 2 bases and 4 bases, with 15 bases remaining between them. The germline V gene has CDR1 MGHRA and CDR2 YSYEKL. The CDR3 sequence is 15 residues long. CDR3 amino acids: CASSQSRGARYEQYF. The DNA for the CDR3 is TGCGCCAGCAGCCAAAGCCGGGGGGCAAGGTACGAGCAGTACTTC.

This clone was seen just once. The CDR3 here is CASSLGTVASGYTF. CDR3 bases: TGTGCCAGCAGCTTAGGGACGGTCGCTTCTGGCTACACCTTC. V and J are TRBV7-9 and TRBJ1-2; D uncertain. CDR1 SEHNR and CDR2 FQNEAQ come from the germline V gene (reference sequence). The V end was cut by 1 base, the J end by 7 bases, with 13 bases between. The CDR3 has 14 residues. Supplemented by reference TRBV7-9 and TRBJ1-2, the full variable domain reads DTGVSQNPRHKITKRGQNVTFRCDPISEHNRLYWYRQTLGQGPEFLTYFQNEAQLEKSRLLSDRFSAERPKGSFSTLEIQRTEQGDSAMYLCASSLGTVASGYTFGSGTRLTVV.

Notes on this clone: One end of the junction fails to match germline, which may point to a read error. This rearrangement joins TRBV7-7 to TRBJ2-5; D possibly matches TRBD1 or TRBD2 (5 bases each). The germline V gene has CDR1 SSHAT and CDR2 FNYEAQ (reference sequence). The CDR3 covers 18 residues. The CDR3 loop reads CASSLEPGPPIAQETQYF. As DNA, the CDR3 is TGTGCTAGCAGCCTGGAACCGGGACCGCCAATTGCCCAAGAGACCCAGTACTTC.

V gene TRBV2 combines with J gene TRBJ1-2; a weak D match, TRBD1 (5 bases). CDR1 and CDR2 (germline): SNHLY, FYNNEI. Between the trimmed V and J ends, which lost 6 bases and 0 bases, there was a span of 8 bases. CDR3 length: 13 amino acids. CDR3 bases: TGTGCCAGCAGGGGGCTTGCTAACTATGGCTACACCTTC. The encoded protein is CASRGLANYGYTF.

V is TRBV9 and J is TRBJ2-1; a weak D match, TRBD2 (6 bases). Trimming left V 0 bases short and J 6 bases short, with 16 bases between. This CDR3 has 16 amino acids. Germline V CDR1 and CDR2: SGDLS, YYNGEE. CDR3 nucleotides: TGTGCCAGCAGCGTAGTGTCGGCGGGACTGGGCAATGAGCAGTTCTTC. Encoded protein: CASSVVSAGLGNEQFF. Complete variable domain (other parts from reference TRBV9 and TRBJ2-1): DSGVTQTPKHLITATGQRVTLRCSPRSGDLSVYWYQQSLDQGLQFLIQYYNGEERAKGNILERFSAQQFPDLHSELNLSSLELGDSALYFCASSVVSAGLGNEQFFGPGTRLTVL.

CDR3 residues: CASSQDIGYRVNPNTEAFF. CDR3 coding DNA: TGCGCCAGCAGCCAAGATATCGGGTACAGGGTGAATCCGAACACTGAAGCTTTCTTT. The chain joins TRBV4-1 to TRBJ1-1, with D possibly being TRBD1 (6 bases). Germline CDR1 is MGHRA and CDR2 is YSYEKL. V gave up 0 bases and J gave up 1 base, with 21 bases separating them. This CDR3 region has 19 residues.

This chain uses TRBV29-1 with TRBJ2-3; D gene unclear. CDR1 is SQVTM, CDR2 ANQGSEA, per germline. The CDR3 loop spans 10 amino acids. Trimming pared 3 bases from V and 6 bases from J, leaving 4 bases between. This CDR3 reads CSVDSDTQYF. The DNA for the CDR3 is TGCAGCGTTGATTCCGATACGCAGTATTTT.

The rearrangement uses TRBV27 and TRBJ2-2; 7 nucleotides align to TRBD2. Germline V gene lookup returns CDR1 MNHEY and CDR2 SMNVEV (reference sequence). The trim removed 6 bases at V and 0 bases at J, leaving 7 bases unmatched. The CDR3 consists of 16 residues. CDR3 nucleotides: TGTGCCAGCAGAGGGGCGGGAGTGACGAACACCGGGGAGCTGTTTTTT. It specifies CASRGAGVTNTGELFF.

This clone has a single count. The chain joins TRBV19 to TRBJ1-4; D uncertain. Germline CDR1 and CDR2: LNHDA and SQIVND (reference sequence). The CDR3 loop spans 16 amino acids. V lost 4 bases and J lost 0, with 12 bases in between. CDR3: CASSTTYYATNEKLFF. The DNA of the CDR3 is TGTGCCAGTAGTACTACGTACTATGCAACTAATGAAAAACTGTTTTTT.

The rearrangement uses TRBV5-1 and TRBJ2-3; 7 bases are a match to TRBD2. V shed 4 bases, J shed 1 base, and the junction held 6 bases outside the gene matches. The CDR3 totals 15 residues. The germline V gene encodes CDR1 SGHRS and CDR2 YFSETQ. CDR3 bases: TGCGCCAGCAGCGAGGCGGGAGTCGGCACAGATACGCAGTATTTT. Translated, it gives CASSEAGVGTDTQYF. The whole variable domain, filled in from reference TRBV5-1 and TRBJ2-3, reads KAGVTQTPRYLIKTRGQQVTLSCSPISGHRSVSWYQQTPGQGLQFLFEYFSETQRNKGNFPGRFSGRQFSNSRSEMNVSTLELGDSALYLCASSEAGVGTDTQYFGPGTRLTVL.

The V call is TRBV7-8, the J call TRBJ2-2, with 11 positions matching TRBD1. The germline CDR1 and CDR2 sequences are SGHVS and FQNEAQ. The CDR3 has 14 residues. V lost 7 bases, J lost 5 bases, and 3 bases stayed unmatched. The CDR3 loop reads CASTGQGVTGELFF. The CDR3 DNA reads TGTGCCAGCACGGGACAGGGGGTAACCGGGGAGCTGTTTTTT.

The DNA of the CDR3 is TGCGCCAGCAGCCCCGGGGAGGGGTCCGAAGAGGGGCAGTACTTC. Its protein is CASSPGEGSEEGQYF. The rearrangement joins TRBV4-1 to TRBJ2-7; 7 nucleotides agree with TRBD2. CDR1 MGHRA and CDR2 YSYEKL come from the germline V gene. There are 15 residues in the CDR3. Trimming at V came to 4 bases and at J to 9 bases, leaving 15 bases not matched to a gene.